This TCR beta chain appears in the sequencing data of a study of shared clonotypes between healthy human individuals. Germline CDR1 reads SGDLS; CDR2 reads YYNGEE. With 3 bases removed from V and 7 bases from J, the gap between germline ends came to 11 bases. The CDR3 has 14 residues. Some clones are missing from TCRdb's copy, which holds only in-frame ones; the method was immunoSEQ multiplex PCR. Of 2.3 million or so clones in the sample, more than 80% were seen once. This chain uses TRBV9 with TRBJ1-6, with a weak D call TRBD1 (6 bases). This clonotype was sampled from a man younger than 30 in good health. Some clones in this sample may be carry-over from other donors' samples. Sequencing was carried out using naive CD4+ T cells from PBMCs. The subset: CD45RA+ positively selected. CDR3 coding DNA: TGTGCCAGCAGCGCCCGGGACAACAATTCACCCCTCCACTTT. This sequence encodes CASSARDNNSPLHF.